The 14 T cell receptor beta chains given below trace back to one sample, sequenced in a study of blood T cell repertoires in COVID-19. Using immunoSEQ multiplex PCR, the repertoire was profiled, and TCRdb retains in-frame clones only, with some absent. This sample has under 250,000 clones, with approximately 86% found just once. The sample taken for sequencing was peripheral blood. These receptors were taken from a man older than 75 with acute or convalescent COVID-19.

The chain joins TRBV7-2 to TRBJ2-5; D unresolved. CDR3 length: 13 amino acids. The germline gives CDR1 SGHTA, CDR2 FQGNSA. Trimming removed 3 bases from V and 3 bases from J, with 8 bases in between. CDR3 loop: CASSFISKETQYF. In DNA, the CDR3 is TGTGCCAGCAGCTTCATCAGTAAAGAGACCCAGTACTTC.

V usage is TRBV7-6 and J usage is TRBJ2-3, with D possibly being TRBD2 (5 bases). Germline values: CDR1 SGHVS, CDR2 FNYEAQ. CDR3 length equals 16 residues. Trimming left V 1 base short and J 0 bases short, with 11 bases between. The CDR3 DNA sequence: TGTGCCAGCAGCTTAGAACGGGGTTCTAGCACAGATACGCAGTATTTT. Translating gives CASSLERGSSTDTQYF.

The count of this clone is one. This chain connects TRBV19 to TRBJ1-5; 7 bases match TRBD1. This CDR3 spans 15 amino acids. J was trimmed by 2 bases and V by 3 bases; bases with no gene match: 4. The germline gives CDR1 LNHDA, CDR2 SQIVND (reference sequence). The DNA of the CDR3 is TGTGCCAGTAGTATCTCCCAGGGGGGCAATCAGCCCCAGCATTTT. Residues: CASSISQGGNQPQHF.

The chain joins TRBV28 to TRBJ1-2; 7 bases are a match to TRBD1. The CDR3 consists of 13 residues. From germline, CDR1 is MDHEN and CDR2 SYDVKM. Germline trimming cut 2 bases from V and 6 bases from J; bases unmatched to any gene: 3. CDR3 amino acids: CASSLIQGNGYTF. CDR3 sequence (DNA): TGTGCCAGCAGTTTAATACAGGGGAATGGCTACACCTTC.

CDR3 coding DNA: TGTGCCAGCAGCTTGCTAATAGCGGGGGGCGGTCATGAGCAGTTCTTC. It specifies CASSLLIAGGGHEQFF. The chain couples TRBV7-2 to TRBJ2-1, with 10 bases lining up with TRBD2. Germline V gene sequence: CDR1 SGHTA, CDR2 FQGNSA. J was trimmed by 8 bases and V by 3 bases; bases with no gene match: 10. The CDR3 is made up of 16 amino acids.

This chain connects TRBV3-1 (or the pseudogene TRBV3-2) to TRBJ2-2; maybe TRBD1 (6 bases). The V end was cut by 3 bases, the J end by 4 bases, with 9 bases between. The CDR3 has 14 amino acids. The germline V gene encodes CDR1 LGHDT and CDR2 YNNKEL (reference sequence). CDR3: CASSQGAVTGELFF. The CDR3 DNA follows: TGTGCCAGCAGCCAGGGGGCTGTCACCGGGGAGCTGTTTTTT.

This clone was counted a single time. V gene TRBV19 combines with J gene TRBJ1-5; a weak D match, TRBD1 (6 bases). Germline values: CDR1 LNHDA, CDR2 SQIVND (reference sequence). This CDR3 is built from 16 residues. Trimming removed 6 bases at V and 0 bases at J, with 15 bases between. The CDR3, as DNA: TGTGCCAGTAGAGAGATGGGACACTTTAGCAATCAGCCCCAGCATTTT. Translating gives CASREMGHFSNQPQHF.

The rearrangement uses TRBV5-1 and TRBJ2-7, with 7 nucleotides matching TRBD1. V shed 1 base, J shed 2 bases, and the junction held 15 bases outside the gene matches. Germline V lookup: CDR1 SGHRS, CDR2 YFSETQ. This CDR3 is 18 amino acids long. The CDR3 coding sequence is TGCGCCAGCAGCTTGTTGTCGGACCGGGCAGGGGGTCCCTACGAGCAGTACTTC. Amino acids: CASSLLSDRAGGPYEQYF.

This clone was seen a handful of times. The rearrangement uses TRBV11-2 and TRBJ1-6; D uncertain. There are 14 residues in the CDR3. Trimming left V 0 bases short and J 8 bases short, with 8 bases between. CDR1 and CDR2 from the germline V gene are SGHAT and FQNNGV. Here the CDR3 DNA reads TGTGCCAGCAGCTTAGATCTCCCGGATTCACCCCTCCACTTT. It translates to CASSLDLPDSPLHF.

The chain carries TRBV11-1 and TRBJ2-7; 11 bases line up with TRBD2. The CDR3 consists of 15 residues. From germline, CDR1 is SGHAT and CDR2 FQDESV (reference sequence). With 3 bases clipped from V and 7 bases from J, the junction kept 8 bases outside the gene matches. CDR3 sequence reads: CASSFSGGARKEQYF. CDR3 DNA: TGTGCCAGCAGCTTTAGCGGGGGGGCCCGGAAGGAGCAGTACTTC. Supplemented by reference TRBV11-1 and TRBJ2-7, the full variable domain reads EAEVAQSPRYKITEKSQAVAFWCDPISGHATLYWYRQILGQGPELLVQFQDESVVDDSQLPKDRFSAERLKGVDSTLKIQPAELGDSAMYLCASSFSGGARKEQYFGPGTRLTVT.

The V gene is TRBV28, the J gene TRBJ2-2; 8 bases fit TRBD2. CDR3 length equals 14 residues. Germline assignment: CDR1 MDHEN and CDR2 SYDVKM. V shed 10 bases and J 6 bases; nucleotides not matched to a gene: 10. Written as DNA, the CDR3 is TGTGCCACCATCGGGACTAGGGCTTCCGGGGAGCTGTTTTTT. It specifies CATIGTRASGELFF.

This clone is labeled medium-sized. Other DNA variants within this sample encode the same CDR3. The CDR3 protein is CASSDGQGGTGELFF. CDR3 DNA sequence: TGTGCCAGCAGTGATGGCCAGGGAGGCACCGGGGAGCTGTTTTTT. The rearrangement joins TRBV2 to TRBJ2-2, with D possibly matching TRBD2 (6 bases). Per germline, CDR1 SNHLY and CDR2 FYNNEI. This CDR3 has 15 amino acids. Trimming pared 3 bases from V and 4 bases from J, leaving 12 bases between.

This chain connects TRBV28 to TRBJ2-7, with 7 bases that match TRBD1. Germline V CDR1 and CDR2: MDHEN, SYDVKM. V shed 6 bases and J 4 bases; nucleotides not matched to a gene: 6. The CDR3 is 13 amino acids. For the CDR3, the DNA is TGTGCCAGCAGGACGAGGGGGCGATACGAGCAGTACTTC. Translation gives CASRTRGRYEQYF.

The chain employs TRBV5-1 and TRBJ2-6; TRBD1 might be the D (6 bases). CDR1 SGHRS and CDR2 YFSETQ come from the germline V gene. Between the trimmed V and J ends, which lost 1 base and 2 bases, there was a span of 10 bases. The CDR3 sequence is 16 residues long. The CDR3 protein is CASSLTGFTGANVLTF. CDR3 nucleotides: TGCGCCAGCAGCTTGACAGGGTTTACTGGGGCCAACGTCCTGACTTTC.